This T cell receptor beta chain appears in the sequencing data of a study of a mutant IDH1 vaccine in newly diagnosed glioma. Across the study: Patients were started on vaccination 4-6 weeks after radiotherapy alone, or with temozolomide cycles. The earlier regimen, radiotherapy, temozolomide, or both, was most often both.

For this clone: Its antigen is not known.

TCRdb keeps only in-frame clones here, not all; method: immunoSEQ multiplex PCR. The sample contains about 52,000 clones, roughly 91% of which appear only once. The CDR3 has 15 residues. CDR1 is MDHEN, CDR2 SYDVKM, per germline. J was trimmed by 0 bases and V by 5 bases; bases with no gene match: 3. Time point meaning: week 11, during vaccination. One vaccine dose held 300 ug of mutant IDH1 20-mer peptide and came with topical imiquimod. The sample consisted of PBMCs, taken from a glioma patient whose treatment included an IDH1 peptide vaccine. The clonotype originates from a man aged 45 to 65 with glioma. The chain is built from TRBV28 and TRBJ1-1; 10 bases fit TRBD1. The CDR3 loop is CASSPGTGVNTEAFF. The DNA of the CDR3 is TGTGCCAGCAGTCCCGGGACAGGGGTGAACACTGAAGCTTTCTTT.